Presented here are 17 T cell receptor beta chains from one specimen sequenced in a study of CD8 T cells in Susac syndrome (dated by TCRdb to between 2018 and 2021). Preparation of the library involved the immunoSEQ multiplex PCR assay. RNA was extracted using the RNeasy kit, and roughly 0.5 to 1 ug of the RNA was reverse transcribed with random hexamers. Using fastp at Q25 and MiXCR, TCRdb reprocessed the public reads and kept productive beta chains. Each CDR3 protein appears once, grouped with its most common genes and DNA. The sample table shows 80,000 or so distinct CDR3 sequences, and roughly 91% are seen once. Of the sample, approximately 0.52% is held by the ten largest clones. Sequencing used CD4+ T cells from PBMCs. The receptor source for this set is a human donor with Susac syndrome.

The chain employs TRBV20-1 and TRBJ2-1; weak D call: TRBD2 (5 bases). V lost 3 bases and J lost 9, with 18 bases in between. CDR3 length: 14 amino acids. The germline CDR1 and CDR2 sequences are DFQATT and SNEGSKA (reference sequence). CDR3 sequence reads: CSASPPSGISEQFF. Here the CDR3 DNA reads TGCAGTGCTAGTCCCCCTTCGGGGATCAGTGAGCAGTTCTTC.

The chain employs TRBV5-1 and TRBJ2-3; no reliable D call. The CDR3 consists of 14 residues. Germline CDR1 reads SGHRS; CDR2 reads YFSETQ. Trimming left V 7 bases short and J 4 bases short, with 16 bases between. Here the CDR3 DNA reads TGCGCCAGCTCCAGGCTCCCAAACGCAGATACGCAGTATTTT. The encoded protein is CASSRLPNADTQYF.

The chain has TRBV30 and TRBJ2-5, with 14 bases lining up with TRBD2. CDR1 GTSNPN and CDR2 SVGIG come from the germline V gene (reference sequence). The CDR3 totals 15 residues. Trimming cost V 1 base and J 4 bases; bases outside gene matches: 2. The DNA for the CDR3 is TGTGCCTGGAGTGAAGGACTAGCGGGGGGAGAGACCCAGTACTTC. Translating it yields CAWSEGLAGGETQYF. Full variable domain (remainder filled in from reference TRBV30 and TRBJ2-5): SQTIHQWPATLVQPVGSPLSLECTVEGTSNPNLYWYRQAAGRGLQLLFYSVGIGQISSEVPQNLSASRPQDRQFILSSKKLLLSDSGFYLCAWSEGLAGGETQYFGPGTRLLVL.

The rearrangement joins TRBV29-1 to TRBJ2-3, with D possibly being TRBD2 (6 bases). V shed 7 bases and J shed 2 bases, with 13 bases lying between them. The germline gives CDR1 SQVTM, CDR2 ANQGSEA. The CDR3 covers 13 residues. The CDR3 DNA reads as TGCAGCGCTGGCTCGGGGGACACAGATACGCAGTATTTT. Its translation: CSAGSGDTDTQYF.

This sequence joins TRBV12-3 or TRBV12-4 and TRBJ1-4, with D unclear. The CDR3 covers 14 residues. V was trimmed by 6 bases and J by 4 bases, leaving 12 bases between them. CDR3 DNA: TGTGCCAGCAGGGTCGGGCAGAGTAATGAAAAACTGTTTTTT. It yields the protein CASRVGQSNEKLFF.

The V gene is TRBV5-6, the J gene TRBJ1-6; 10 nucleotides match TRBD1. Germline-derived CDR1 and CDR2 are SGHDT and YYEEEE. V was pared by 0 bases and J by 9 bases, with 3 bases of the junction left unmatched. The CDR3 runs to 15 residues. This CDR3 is CASSLGTGGLSPLHF. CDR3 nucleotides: TGTGCCAGCAGCTTGGGGACAGGGGGGCTTTCACCCCTCCACTTT.

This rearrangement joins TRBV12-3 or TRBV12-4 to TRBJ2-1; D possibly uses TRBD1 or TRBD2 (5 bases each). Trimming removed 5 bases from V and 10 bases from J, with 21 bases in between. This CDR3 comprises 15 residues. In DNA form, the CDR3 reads TGTGCCAGCAGTCCCCGGGACCGACTTGCCCAGGAGCAGTTCTTC. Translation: CASSPRDRLAQEQFF.

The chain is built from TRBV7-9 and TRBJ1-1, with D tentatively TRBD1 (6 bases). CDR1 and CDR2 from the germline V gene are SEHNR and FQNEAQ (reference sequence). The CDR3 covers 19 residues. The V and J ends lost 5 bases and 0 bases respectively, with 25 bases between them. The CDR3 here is CASSLSRGGTGSMNTEAFF. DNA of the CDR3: TGTGCCAGCAGCCTCAGCCGGGGGGGAACAGGGTCAATGAACACTGAAGCTTTCTTT.

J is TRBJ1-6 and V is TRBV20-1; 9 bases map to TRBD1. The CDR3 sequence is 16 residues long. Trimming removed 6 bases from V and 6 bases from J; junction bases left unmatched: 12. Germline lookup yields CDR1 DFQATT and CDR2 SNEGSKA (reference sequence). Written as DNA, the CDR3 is TGCAGTGCAAAGAACGCCGGGACAGGGATTAATTCACCCCTCCACTTT. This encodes CSAKNAGTGINSPLHF.

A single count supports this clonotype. As DNA, the CDR3 is TGCGCCAGCAGCTTGCAGGTTCGGCACGCCGCGAACACTGAAGCTTTCTTT. It translates to CASSLQVRHAANTEAFF. This chain connects TRBV5-1 to TRBJ1-1; no clear D gene. Germline lookup yields CDR1 SGHRS and CDR2 YFSETQ. The length of the CDR3 is 17 residues. The germline V and J ends were trimmed by 1 base and 1 base, with 17 bases remaining between them.

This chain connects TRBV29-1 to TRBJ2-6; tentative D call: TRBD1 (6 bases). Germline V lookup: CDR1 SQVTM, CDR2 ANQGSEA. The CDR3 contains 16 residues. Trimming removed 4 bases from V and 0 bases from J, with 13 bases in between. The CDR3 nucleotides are TGCAGCGTTGGGACAGTCCCAGGCTCTGGGGCCAACGTCCTGACTTTC. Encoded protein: CSVGTVPGSGANVLTF.

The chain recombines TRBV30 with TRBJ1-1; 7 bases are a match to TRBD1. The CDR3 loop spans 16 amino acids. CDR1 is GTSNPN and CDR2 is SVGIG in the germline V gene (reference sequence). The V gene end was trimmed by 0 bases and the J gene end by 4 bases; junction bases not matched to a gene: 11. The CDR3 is CAWSVRMRGLGTEAFF. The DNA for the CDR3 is TGTGCCTGGAGTGTACGAATGAGGGGGCTTGGCACTGAAGCTTTCTTT.

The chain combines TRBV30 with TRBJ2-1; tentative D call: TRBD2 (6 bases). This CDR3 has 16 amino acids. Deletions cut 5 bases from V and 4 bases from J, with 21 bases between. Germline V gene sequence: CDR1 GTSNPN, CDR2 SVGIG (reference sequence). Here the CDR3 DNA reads TGTGCCTGGTGGGGGGTGGACACTACTCTTTACAATGAGCAGTTCTTC. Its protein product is CAWWGVDTTLYNEQFF.

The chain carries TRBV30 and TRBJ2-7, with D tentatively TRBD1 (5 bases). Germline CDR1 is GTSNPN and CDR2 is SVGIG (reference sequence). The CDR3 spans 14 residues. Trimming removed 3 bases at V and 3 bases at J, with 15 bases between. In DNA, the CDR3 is TGTGCCTGGAGACAGGCCGACCTCAACTACGAGCAGTACTTC. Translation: CAWRQADLNYEQYF.

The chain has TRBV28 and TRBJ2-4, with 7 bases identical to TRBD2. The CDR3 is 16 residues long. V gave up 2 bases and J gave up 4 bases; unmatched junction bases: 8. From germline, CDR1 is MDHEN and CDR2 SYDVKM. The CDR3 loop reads CASSLVASGGKNIQYF. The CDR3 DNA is TGTGCCAGCAGTTTAGTGGCTAGCGGAGGGAAAAACATTCAGTACTTC. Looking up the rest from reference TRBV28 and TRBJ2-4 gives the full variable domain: DVKVTQSSRYLVKRTGEKVFLECVQDMDHENMFWYRQDPGLGLRLIYFSYDVKMKEKGDIPEGYSVSREKKERFSLILESASTNQTSMYLCASSLVASGGKNIQYFGAGTRLSVL.

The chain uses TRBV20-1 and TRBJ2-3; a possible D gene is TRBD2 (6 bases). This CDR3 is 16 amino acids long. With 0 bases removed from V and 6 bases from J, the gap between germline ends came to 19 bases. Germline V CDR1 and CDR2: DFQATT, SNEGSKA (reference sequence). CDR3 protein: CSAREATGTSGDTQYF. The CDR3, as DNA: TGCAGTGCTAGAGAGGCAACCGGGACCAGCGGGGATACGCAGTATTTT.

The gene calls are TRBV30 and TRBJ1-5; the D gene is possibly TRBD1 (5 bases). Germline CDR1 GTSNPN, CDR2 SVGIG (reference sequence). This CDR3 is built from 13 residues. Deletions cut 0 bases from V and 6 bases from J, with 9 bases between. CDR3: CAWSVRRGQPQHF. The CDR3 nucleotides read TGTGCCTGGAGTGTACGGAGGGGTCAGCCCCAGCATTTT.